This T cell receptor (beta chain) was observed in a study of blood T cell repertoires in COVID-19. Across the study: PBMCs, B-cell-depleted T cells, or T cells were the source of the cDNA or gDNA that made up the material.

Trimming pared 4 bases from V and 6 bases from J, leaving 6 bases between. The CDR3 sequence is 11 residues long. Some clones are missing from TCRdb's copy, which holds only in-frame ones; the method was immunoSEQ multiplex PCR. This table holds about 83,000 clones, roughly 88% found once. This sequence joins TRBV12-3 or TRBV12-4 and TRBJ1-2; TRBD1 might be the D (6 bases). The receptor was derived from a man aged 45-65 years with active COVID-19. The sequencing input was peripheral blood. CDR3 residues: CASSYRDGYTF. The CDR3 DNA reads as TGTGCCAGCAGTTACAGGGATGGCTACACCTTC.